A selection of T cell receptor beta chains follows, all from one sample in a study of cytomegalovirus exposure and HLA in healthy donors. Profiled with immunoSEQ multiplex PCR; TCRdb holds only in-frame clones, not every one. Recorded for this sample: approximately 110,000 clones. Sequencing was carried out using PBMCs. The receptors originated from a man aged 45 to 65 in good health and CMV-seronegative. Both conserved end residues are part of each CDR3. A D gene is named only where the DNA matches it firmly.

v_gene	d_gene	j_gene	CDR3nt	CDR3aa
TRBV7-6	TRBD2	TRBJ2-5	TGTGCCAGCAGCGACAGGACTAGCGGTCGGGAGACCCAGTACTTC	CASSDRTSGRETQYF
TRBV6-1	-	TRBJ2-7	TGTGCCAGCTCCGTTAGCTACGAGCAGTACTTC	CASSVSYEQYF
TRBV7-2	-	TRBJ1-1	TGTGCCAGCAGCTTAGACAAGAACACTGAAGCTTTCTTT	CASSLDKNTEAFF
TRBV7-5	-	TRBJ1-3	TGTGCCAGAAGCTTAGAGGGGGAAGAGGGGGAAACTGGAAACACCATATATTTT	CARSLEGEEGETGNTIYF
TRBV9	-	TRBJ1-5	TGTGCCAGCAGCGCCGGACAGAGCAATCAGCCCCAGCATTTT	CASSAGQSNQPQHF
TRBV7-2	-	TRBJ2-1	TGTGCCAGCAGCTTACGGGGTCAGGGGACACTACGAGCCTACAATGAGCAGTTCTTC	CASSLRGQGTLRAYNEQFF
TRBV11-3	TRBD2	TRBJ2-5	TGTGCCAGCAGCTTGCGAGGTAGCGGGGGCCTCCAAGAGACCCAGTACTTC	CASSLRGSGGLQETQYF
TRBV11-2	TRBD1	TRBJ2-3	TGTGCCAGCAGGGTACAGGGGTCAGATACGCAGTATTTT	CASRVQGSDTQYF
TRBV4-1	-	TRBJ1-4	TGCGCCAGCAGCCAAGTTCAAGGGCAGGGGAGTGAAAAACTGTTTTTT	CASSQVQGQGSEKLFF
TRBV11-2	-	TRBJ2-5	TGTGCCAGCAGCTTAGAACCACCAGGGTACCAAGAGACCCAGTACTTC	CASSLEPPGYQETQYF
TRBV28	-	TRBJ1-1	TGTGCCAGCGACCGTGGGGGACTCACCACTGAAGCTTTCTTT	CASDRGGLTTEAFF
TRBV7-6	-	TRBJ2-1	TGTGCCAGCAGCTTAGTAGGGGCAGGCAATGAGCAGTTCTTC	CASSLVGAGNEQFF
TRBV2	TRBD1	TRBJ1-1	TGTGCCAGCATCATACGCTGGGACAGGGGCACTGAAGCTTTCTTT	CASIIRWDRGTEAFF
TRBV7-9	-	TRBJ1-2	TGTGCCAGCAGCCCCGTGAAGGGGAACTATGGCTACACCTTC	CASSPVKGNYGYTF
TRBV29-1	-	TRBJ1-1	TGCAGCGTTGCTGGACACCCTACCGGGAACACTGAAGCTTTCTTT	CSVAGHPTGNTEAFF
TRBV29-1	-	TRBJ2-4	TGCAGCGCAGGCCGGCGGGGGCTCAAAAACATTCAGTACTTC	CSAGRRGLKNIQYF
TRBV12-5	-	TRBJ1-1	TGTGCTAGTGGTCGGGAAGGGTCTGAAGCTTTCTTT	CASGREGSEAFF
TRBV10-2	-	TRBJ1-1	TGCGCCAGCACCCGAGGCCCTGGCAGGGGAATTGAAGCTTTCTTT	CASTRGPGRGIEAFF
TRBV4-3	-	TRBJ2-7	TGCGCCAGCAGCCAAGGGGCTTGGTCCTACGAGCAGTACTTC	CASSQGAWSYEQYF
TRBV25-1	TRBD1	TRBJ2-7	TGTGCCAGCAGTGAGCCGGGACAGTACTACGAGCAGTACTTC	CASSEPGQYYEQYF
TRBV2	TRBD1	TRBJ1-2	TGTGCCAGCAGTGTCTGGAGGGACAGGGTTAACTATGGCTACACCTTC	CASSVWRDRVNYGYTF
TRBV25-1	-	TRBJ1-1	TGTGCCAGTGAGGGGGCTGAAGCTTTCTTT	CASEGAEAFF
TRBV2	TRBD1	TRBJ1-1	TGTGCCAGCAGGGATGACAGGGCGGGTAGCACTGAAGCTTTCTTT	CASRDDRAGSTEAFF
TRBV6-6	TRBD1	TRBJ2-7	TGTGCCAGCAGTTACTCCGAGGGGGCGCGGTCCTACGAGCAGTACTTC	CASSYSEGARSYEQYF
TRBV29-1	-	TRBJ1-1	TGCAGCGCGATTGGAGGGATCGACACTGAAGCTTTCTTT	CSAIGGIDTEAFF
TRBV9	TRBD1	TRBJ2-2	TGTGCCAGCAGCGTAGTTTCGACAGGGGGGACCGGGGAGCTGTTTTTT	CASSVVSTGGTGELFF
TRBV7-9	TRBD1	TRBJ1-2	TGTGCCAGCAGCCACAGGGGCAGCAACTATGGCTACACCTTC	CASSHRGSNYGYTF
TRBV19	-	TRBJ1-5	TGTGCCAGTAGTATTATTCGATCGGATCAGCCCCAGCATTTT	CASSIIRSDQPQHF
TRBV29-1	TRBD1	TRBJ1-1	TGCAGCGTTGAAGTGGCGGCAGGGGGCACTGAAGCTTTCTTT	CSVEVAAGGTEAFF
TRBV5-1	TRBD1	TRBJ1-1	TGCGCCAGCAGCCCCTGGGACAGGCCGAACACTGAAGCTTTCTTT	CASSPWDRPNTEAFF
TRBV7-6	-	TRBJ2-3	TGTGCCAGCAGCTTAAGGGGGAGAACAGATACGCAGTATTTT	CASSLRGRTDTQYF
TRBV19	TRBD1	TRBJ2-2	TGTGCCAGTAGTATAGTTAGGACAGGGAACACCGGGGAGCTGTTTTTT	CASSIVRTGNTGELFF
TRBV7-9	-	TRBJ1-2	TGTGCCAGCAGCTCCCCTTTAAGTAGCCTACGACACTATGGCTACACCTTC	CASSSPLSSLRHYGYTF
TRBV9	-	TRBJ2-1	TGTGCCAGCAGCGTAGGAGTAGGGGCGGTCTACAATGAGCAGTTCTTC	CASSVGVGAVYNEQFF
TRBV5-4	TRBD2	TRBJ2-3	TGTGCCAGCAACCCGGGGGGAGCTACAGATACGCAGTATTTT	CASNPGGATDTQYF
TRBV5-8	TRBD1	TRBJ1-1	TGTGCCAGCGGATTGCGAGGACAGGGGAACACTGAAGCTTTCTTT	CASGLRGQGNTEAFF
TRBV5-1	TRBD1	TRBJ1-1	TGCGCCAGCAGCGACCCGACAGGGGGAAACACTGAAGCTTTCTTT	CASSDPTGGNTEAFF
TRBV4-2	-	TRBJ1-5	TGTGCCAGCAGCCAAGATCAAAGACAGGGCAATCAGCCCCAGCATTTT	CASSQDQRQGNQPQHF
TRBV19	-	TRBJ2-7	TGTGCCAGTAGTACCCGGCCTGGGCCGGTCGAGCAGTACTTC	CASSTRPGPVEQYF
TRBV27	-	TRBJ1-1	TGTGCCAGCAGTTTTTCTGGAGTTTGGACTGAAGCTTTCTTT	CASSFSGVWTEAFF
TRBV5-1	TRBD1	TRBJ2-1	TGCGCCAGCAACGAACAGGGGATCAACAATGAGCAGTTCTTC	CASNEQGINNEQFF
TRBV19	-	TRBJ1-5	TGTGCCAGTAGTATTTTACAGGCTAGCAATCAGCCCCAGCATTTT	CASSILQASNQPQHF
TRBV6-5	-	TRBJ1-1	TGTGCCAGCGCCAGGGCACCGAACACTGAAGCTTTCTTT	CASARAPNTEAFF
TRBV29-1	-	TRBJ1-2	TGCAGCGTTGAGGACAGAAACTATGGCTACACCTTC	CSVEDRNYGYTF
TRBV6-5	-	TRBJ1-5	TGTGCCAGCAGTCCCATCCCCGGGAGCAATCAGCCCCAGCATTTT	CASSPIPGSNQPQHF
TRBV18	TRBD1	TRBJ1-3	TGTGCCAGCTCACCAGACAGGGGGTCGACTGGAAACACCATATATTTT	CASSPDRGSTGNTIYF
TRBV2	-	TRBJ1-6	TGTGCCAGCAGTGATGCAGGGGCCTGGAATTCACCCCTCCACTTT	CASSDAGAWNSPLHF
TRBV5-1	TRBD1	TRBJ1-3	TGCGCCAGCAGCTTAAAGGGGACAGGCTCTGACACCATATATTTT	CASSLKGTGSDTIYF
TRBV6-1	-	TRBJ2-7	TGTGCCAGCAGTGACGTTACGGGACTGAGCTACGAGCAGTACTTC	CASSDVTGLSYEQYF
TRBV19	-	TRBJ2-3	TGTGCCAGTAGCATGGCTACGCAGTATTTT	CASSMATQYF
TRBV19	TRBD1	TRBJ2-7	TGTGCCAGTAGTACCGAGGGACAGCGGAGCTCCTACGAGCAGTACTTC	CASSTEGQRSSYEQYF
TRBV5-1	-	TRBJ1-1	TGCGCCAGCAGCTTGGTTCCAGATAACACTGAAGCTTTCTTT	CASSLVPDNTEAFF
TRBV9	TRBD2	TRBJ2-2	TGTGCCAGCAGCGGAGGACCAGGAGCGGGGGCGAACACCGGGGAGCTGTTTTTT	CASSGGPGAGANTGELFF
TRBV9	TRBD2	TRBJ2-1	TGTGCCAGCAGCGTAAGCGGGAGGGCCAATGAGCAGTTCTTC	CASSVSGRANEQFF
TRBV9	-	TRBJ2-2	TGTGCCAGCAGCGTCGGGGTATGGCAGAACACCGGGGAGCTGTTTTTT	CASSVGVWQNTGELFF
TRBV19	-	TRBJ1-1	TGTGCCAGTATCAAGCGGTGGCCGACCACTGAAGCTTTCTTT	CASIKRWPTTEAFF
TRBV7-8	-	TRBJ1-1	TGTGCCAGCAGCCCGACGGGGAACACTGAAGCTTTCTTT	CASSPTGNTEAFF
TRBV4-1	-	TRBJ1-1	TGCGCCAGCAGCCAAGTTCCAGGGCCCCGGAACACTGAAGCTTTCTTT	CASSQVPGPRNTEAFF